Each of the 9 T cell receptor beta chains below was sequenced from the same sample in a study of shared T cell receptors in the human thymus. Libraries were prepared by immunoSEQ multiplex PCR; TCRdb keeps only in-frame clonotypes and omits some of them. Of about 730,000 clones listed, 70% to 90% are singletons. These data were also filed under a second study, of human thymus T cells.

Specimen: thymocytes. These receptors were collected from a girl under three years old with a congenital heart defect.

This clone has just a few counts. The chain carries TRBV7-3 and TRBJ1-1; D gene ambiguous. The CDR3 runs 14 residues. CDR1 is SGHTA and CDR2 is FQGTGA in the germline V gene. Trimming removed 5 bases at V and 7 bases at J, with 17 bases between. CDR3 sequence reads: CASSLRETGSEAFF. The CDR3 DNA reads TGTGCCAGCAGCCTAAGGGAAACGGGAAGTGAAGCTTTCTTT.

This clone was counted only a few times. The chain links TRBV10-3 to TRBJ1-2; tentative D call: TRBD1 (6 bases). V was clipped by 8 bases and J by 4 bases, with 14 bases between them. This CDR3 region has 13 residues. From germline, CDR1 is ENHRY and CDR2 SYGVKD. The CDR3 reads CAISDSAPYGYTF. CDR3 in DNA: TGTGCCATCTCGGACAGCGCCCCCTATGGCTACACCTTC.

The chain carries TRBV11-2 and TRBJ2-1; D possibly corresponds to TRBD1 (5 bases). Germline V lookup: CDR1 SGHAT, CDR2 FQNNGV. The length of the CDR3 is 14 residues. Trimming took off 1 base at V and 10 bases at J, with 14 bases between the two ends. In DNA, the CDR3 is TGTGCCAGCAGCTTAGTCAACTCGACAGACGAGCAGTTCTTC. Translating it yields CASSLVNSTDEQFF.

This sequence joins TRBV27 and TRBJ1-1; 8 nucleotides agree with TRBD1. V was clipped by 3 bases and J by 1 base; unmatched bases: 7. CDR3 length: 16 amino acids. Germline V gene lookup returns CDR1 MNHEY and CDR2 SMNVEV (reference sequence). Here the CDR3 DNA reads TGTGCCAGCAGTTTTATTGGACAGGGAGAGAACACTGAAGCTTTCTTT. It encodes CASSFIGQGENTEAFF.

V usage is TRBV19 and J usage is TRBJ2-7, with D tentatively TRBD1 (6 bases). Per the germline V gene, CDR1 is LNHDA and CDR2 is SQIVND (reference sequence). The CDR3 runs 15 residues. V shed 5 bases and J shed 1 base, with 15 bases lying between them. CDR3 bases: TGTGCCAGTAGTCAGGGACATTTTCGGTCCTACGAGCAGTACTTC. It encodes CASSQGHFRSYEQYF.

As DNA, the CDR3 is TGTGCCAGCAGCTGGGCACAGGCCTCATATCAGCCCCAGCATTTT. It is translated as CASSWAQASYQPQHF. This sequence joins TRBV7-8 and TRBJ1-5, with D perhaps TRBD1 (5 bases). The CDR3 runs to 15 residues. Germline V CDR1 and CDR2: SGHVS, FQNEAQ. V lost 4 bases to trimming and J lost 5 bases, with 15 bases between them.

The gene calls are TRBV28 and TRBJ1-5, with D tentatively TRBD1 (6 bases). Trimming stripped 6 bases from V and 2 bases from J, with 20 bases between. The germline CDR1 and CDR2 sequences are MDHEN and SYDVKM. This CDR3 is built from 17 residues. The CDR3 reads CASSLGHPRGRNQPQHF. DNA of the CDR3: TGTGCCAGCAGCCTCGGACATCCCAGGGGACGCAATCAGCCCCAGCATTTT.

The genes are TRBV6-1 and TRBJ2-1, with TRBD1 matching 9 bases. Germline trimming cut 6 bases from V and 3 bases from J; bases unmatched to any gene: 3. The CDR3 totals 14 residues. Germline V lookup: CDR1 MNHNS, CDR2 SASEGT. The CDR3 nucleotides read TGTGCCAGCAGCAACAGGGGGCTCTACAATGAGCAGTTCTTC. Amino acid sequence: CASSNRGLYNEQFF.

This CDR3 reads CASRCSGTSGGGTGELFF. The CDR3 DNA reads TGCGCCAGCAGATGTTCCGGGACTAGCGGGGGAGGGACCGGGGAGCTGTTTTTT. The chain recombines TRBV5-1 with TRBJ2-2; TRBD2 matches 14 bases. This CDR3 is 18 amino acids long. V shed 5 bases, J shed 5 bases, and the junction held 11 bases outside the gene matches. Germline V CDR1 and CDR2: SGHRS, YFSETQ.